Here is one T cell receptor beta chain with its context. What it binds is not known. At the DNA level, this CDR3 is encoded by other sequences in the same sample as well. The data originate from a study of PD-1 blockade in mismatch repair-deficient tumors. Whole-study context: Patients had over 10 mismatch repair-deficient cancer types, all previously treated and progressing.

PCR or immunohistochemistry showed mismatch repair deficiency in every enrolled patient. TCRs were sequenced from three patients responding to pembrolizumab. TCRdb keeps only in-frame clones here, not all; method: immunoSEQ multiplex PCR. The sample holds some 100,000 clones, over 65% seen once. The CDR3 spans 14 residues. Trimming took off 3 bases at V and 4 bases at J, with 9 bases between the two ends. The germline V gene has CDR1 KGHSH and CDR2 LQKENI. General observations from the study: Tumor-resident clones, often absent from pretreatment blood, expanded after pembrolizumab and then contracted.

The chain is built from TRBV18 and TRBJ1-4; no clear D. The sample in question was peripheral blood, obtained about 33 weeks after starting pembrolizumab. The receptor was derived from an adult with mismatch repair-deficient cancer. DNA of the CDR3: TGTGCCAGCTCACCCGGACGGAGTAATGAAAAACTGTTTTTT. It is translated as CASSPGRSNEKLFF.